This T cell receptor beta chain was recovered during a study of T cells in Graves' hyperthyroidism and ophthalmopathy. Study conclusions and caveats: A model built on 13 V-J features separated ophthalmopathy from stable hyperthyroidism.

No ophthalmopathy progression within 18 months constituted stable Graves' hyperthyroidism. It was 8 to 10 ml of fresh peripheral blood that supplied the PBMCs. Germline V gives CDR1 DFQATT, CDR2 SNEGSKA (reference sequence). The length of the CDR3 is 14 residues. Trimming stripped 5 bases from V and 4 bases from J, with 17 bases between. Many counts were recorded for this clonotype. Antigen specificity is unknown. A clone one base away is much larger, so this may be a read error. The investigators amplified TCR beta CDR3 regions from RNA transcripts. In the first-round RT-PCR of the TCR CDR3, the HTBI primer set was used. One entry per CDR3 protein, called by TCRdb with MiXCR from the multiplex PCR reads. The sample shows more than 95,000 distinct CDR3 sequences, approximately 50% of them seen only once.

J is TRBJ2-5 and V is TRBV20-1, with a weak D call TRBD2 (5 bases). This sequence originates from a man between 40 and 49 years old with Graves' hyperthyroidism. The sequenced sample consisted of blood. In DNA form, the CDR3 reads TGCAGTGCTCCTAACGGGGAGCACCGAGAGACCCAGTACTTC. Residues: CSAPNGEHRETQYF.